Presented here are 21 T cell receptor beta chains from one specimen sequenced in a study of metastatic and nonmetastatic thyroid tumors. With MiXCR, TCRdb reprocessed the PCR reads. This sample has around 25,000 clones, with roughly 20% found just once. There were no patients who had received any treatment before thyroid surgery. What was sequenced was adjacent normal tissue. The receptors originated from a female donor with papillary thyroid cancer or a benign thyroid nodule (not recorded which). Some clones in this sample may be carry-over from other donors' samples.

This clone was detected many times. This chain links TRBV20-1 with TRBJ2-3, with 11 bases lining up with TRBD2. Germline CDR1 and CDR2: DFQATT and SNEGSKA (reference sequence). Trimming at V came to 4 bases and at J to 3 bases, leaving 9 bases not matched to a gene. This CDR3 contains 16 residues. The CDR3 loop is CSATLIAGGVTDTQYF. The CDR3, as DNA: TGCAGTGCTACATTGATAGCGGGAGGGGTAACAGATACGCAGTATTTT.

This clone was counted a few times. The rearrangement links TRBV6-1 to TRBJ1-6; D is undetermined. Deletions cut 4 bases from V and 0 bases from J, with 10 bases between. The CDR3 extends over 16 amino acids. Germline lookup yields CDR1 MNHNS and CDR2 SASEGT. CDR3 bases: TGTGCCAGCAGTGCAGCGGGGAGCTCCTATAATTCACCCCTCCACTTT. Translation gives CASSAAGSSYNSPLHF.

The sample holds many counts of this clone. V is TRBV11-3 and J is TRBJ2-4; D perhaps matches TRBD1 (6 bases). The V and J ends lost 1 base and 0 bases respectively, with 19 bases between them. This CDR3 spans 19 amino acids. Per the germline V gene, CDR1 is SGHNT and CDR2 is YENEEA. This CDR3 is CASSLGTAITTPAKNIQYF. CDR3 sequence (DNA): TGTGCCAGCAGCTTAGGGACAGCCATTACCACTCCAGCCAAAAACATTCAGTACTTC.

The genes are TRBV20-1 and TRBJ2-1; possible D gene TRBD2, 5 bases. The ends were cut back, 4 bases at V and 3 bases at J, with 13 bases in the middle. The CDR3 runs 14 residues. Germline CDR1 DFQATT, CDR2 SNEGSKA (reference sequence). The CDR3 DNA reads TGCAGTGCTACTACGGGGTCAGACTACAATGAGCAGTTCTTC. Protein: CSATTGSDYNEQFF.

The CDR3, as DNA: TGTGCCAGCAGTTTATTTAGGGGCAGGAGCTCCTACGAGCAGTACTTC. Protein: CASSLFRGRSSYEQYF. The V gene is TRBV12-3 or TRBV12-4, the J gene TRBJ2-7; D is possibly TRBD1 (5 bases). CDR3 length equals 16 residues. The V gene lost 2 bases and the J gene lost 0 bases, with 14 bases spanning the gap.

There are many counts of this clone. The CDR3 loop reads CSAPRPSGYWGETQYF. CDR3 nucleotides: TGCAGTGCTCCCCGACCTAGCGGGTACTGGGGGGAGACCCAGTACTTC. This chain uses TRBV20-1 with TRBJ2-5; 8 nucleotides align to TRBD2. CDR1 and CDR2 (germline): DFQATT, SNEGSKA (reference sequence). The trim removed 5 bases at V and 5 bases at J, leaving 16 bases unmatched. This CDR3 is built from 16 residues.

Remarks on this clone: At one of its ends the junction is not consistent with the germline gene, which may arise from a read error. The V gene is TRBV2, the J gene TRBJ2-1; a possible D gene is TRBD2 (6 bases). Germline CDR1 SNHLY, CDR2 FYNNEI. The CDR3 is made up of 15 amino acids. Here the CDR3 DNA reads TGTGCCAGCTGTGAAATTTGGGAGGCCTACAATGAGCAGTTCTTC. Translation gives CASCEIWEAYNEQFF.

In nucleotides, the CDR3 is TGCAGTGCTAGCCCGGGGGGAAACTCCTACAATGAGCAGTTCTTC. Translated, it gives CSASPGGNSYNEQFF. V usage is TRBV20-1 and J usage is TRBJ2-1, with 7 bases identical to TRBD2. This CDR3 has 15 residues. Trimming at V came to 3 bases and at J to 0 bases, leaving 5 bases not matched to a gene. Germline-derived CDR1 and CDR2 are DFQATT and SNEGSKA (reference sequence).

The chain links TRBV6-2 or TRBV6-3 to TRBJ1-1; 8 nucleotides align to TRBD1. Germline lookup yields CDR1 MNHEY and CDR2 SVGEGT. This CDR3 contains 14 residues. DNA of the CDR3: TGTGTCATCAGTCGGACAGGGTTGAACACTGAAGCTTTCTTT. Translated, it gives CVISRTGLNTEAFF.

This clone is classed as medium-sized (0.01 to 0.1%). This chain uses TRBV28 with TRBJ1-2, with D maybe TRBD1 (6 bases). Looked up from germline, CDR1 is MDHEN and CDR2 is SYDVKM. The CDR3 sequence is 12 residues long. V shed 6 bases and J shed 3 bases, with 8 bases lying between them. The CDR3 sequence is CASRRGYYGYTF. The CDR3, as DNA: TGTGCCAGCAGGAGGGGGTACTATGGCTACACCTTC.

The gene calls are TRBV28 and TRBJ2-3, with a weak D call TRBD2 (5 bases). The CDR3 loop spans 16 amino acids. Germline CDR1 and CDR2: MDHEN and SYDVKM. V was trimmed by 5 bases and J by 2 bases, leaving 17 bases between them. The CDR3 reads CASSPVRAFNTDTQYF. Here the CDR3 DNA reads TGTGCCAGCAGTCCTGTGCGGGCGTTCAACACAGATACGCAGTATTTT.

The J gene is TRBJ2-7, the V gene TRBV7-9; 11 nucleotides match TRBD1. The V gene end was trimmed by 3 bases and the J gene end by 5 bases; junction bases not matched to a gene: 0. The germline V gene has CDR1 SEHNR and CDR2 FQNEAQ (reference sequence). The CDR3 is 13 residues long. The CDR3 region is CASSLGQGDEQYF. For the CDR3, the DNA is TGTGCCAGCAGCTTGGGACAGGGGGACGAGCAGTACTTC. The entire variable domain, with the rest obtained from reference TRBV7-9 and TRBJ2-7, is as follows: DTGVSQNPRHKITKRGQNVTFRCDPISEHNRLYWYRQTLGQGPEFLTYFQNEAQLEKSRLLSDRFSAERPKGSFSTLEIQRTEQGDSAMYLCASSLGQGDEQYFGPGTRLTVT.

There are many counts of this clone. V gene TRBV6-2 or TRBV6-3 combines with J gene TRBJ2-5, with D perhaps TRBD1 (5 bases). The V and J ends lost 5 bases and 1 base respectively, with 8 bases between them. Germline V gene sequence: CDR1 MNHEY, CDR2 SVGEGT. The CDR3 is 13 residues long. CDR3 protein: CASSGQGQETQYF. The CDR3 DNA sequence: TGTGCCAGCAGTGGTCAGGGCCAAGAGACCCAGTACTTC.

In its sample, this clone was seen many times. The chain has TRBV9 and TRBJ2-7; D gene ambiguous. Per germline, CDR1 SGDLS and CDR2 YYNGEE. Trimming shortened V by 3 bases and J by 2 bases, and 18 bases separated the two germline ends. This CDR3 spans 16 amino acids. The CDR3 sequence is CASSENPTGGPYEQYF. The CDR3 coding sequence is TGTGCCAGCAGCGAAAACCCGACGGGTGGACCCTACGAGCAGTACTTC.

This clone was seen at least ten times. This rearrangement joins TRBV2 to TRBJ1-2; TRBD1 might be the D (6 bases). The CDR3 is 12 amino acids. The ends were cut back, 8 bases at V and 8 bases at J, with 15 bases in the middle. CDR1 and CDR2 from the germline V gene are SNHLY and FYNNEI. The CDR3 here is CASLPGGLGYTF. CDR3 DNA: TGTGCCAGCCTCCCGGGGGGCCTGGGCTACACCTTC.

There are many counts of this clone. A much bigger clone sits one base away, suggesting this may be a read error. This sequence joins TRBV6-1 and TRBJ1-2; weak D call: TRBD1 (6 bases). From germline, CDR1 is MNHNS and CDR2 SASEGT. The CDR3 is 13 residues long. In DNA form, the CDR3 reads TGTGCCAGCAGTCTGGACAGCAACTGTGGCTACACCTTC. As protein: CASSLDSNCGYTF.

This clone was detected many times. V is TRBV5-4 and J is TRBJ1-2, with 11 bases that match TRBD1. The V segment lost 4 bases and the J segment 5 bases; nucleotides outside the gene matches: 7. Germline CDR1 is SGHNT and CDR2 is YYREEE (reference sequence). There are 15 residues in the CDR3. The CDR3 nucleotides read TGTGCCAGCAGCCTCCCGGGACAGGGGGGATATGGCTACACCTTC. Amino acids: CASSLPGQGGYGYTF.

This clone turned up a few times. V is TRBV6-1 and J is TRBJ2-1; the D gene is possibly TRBD1 (5 bases). CDR3 length equals 11 residues. Germline-derived CDR1 and CDR2 are MNHNS and SASEGT. Trimming took off 8 bases at V and 7 bases at J, with 9 bases between the two ends. The CDR3: CASVGVNEQFF. The CDR3 bases are TGTGCCAGCGTAGGGGTAAATGAGCAGTTCTTC.

This clone was seen at least ten times. The V call is TRBV12-3 or TRBV12-4, the J call TRBJ2-5; D is ambiguous. V was pared by 2 bases and J by 3 bases, with 7 bases between. The CDR3 length is 13 residues. The CDR3 loop is CASSLNWKETQYF. The CDR3 nucleotides are TGTGCCAGCAGTTTAAACTGGAAAGAGACCCAGTACTTC.

The CDR3 DNA follows: TGCGCCAGCAGCGGACGGACAAATGAGCAGTTCTTC. Translation: CASSGRTNEQFF. The V call is TRBV5-1, the J call TRBJ2-1; possibly TRBD1 for D (5 bases). The V gene lost 4 bases and the J gene lost 7 bases, with 9 bases spanning the gap. The V gene's germline CDR1 is SGHRS and CDR2 YFSETQ. The CDR3 contains 12 residues.

The sample holds many counts of this clone. The genes are TRBV2 and TRBJ2-3, with TRBD1 matching 9 bases. J lost 4 bases, V lost 9 bases, and 14 bases had no gene match. The CDR3 has 16 residues. Per germline, CDR1 SNHLY and CDR2 FYNNEI. As DNA, the CDR3 is TGTGCCAGAAGGGAGGTAGGGACAGGGATCGCAGATACGCAGTATTTT. Its protein product is CARREVGTGIADTQYF.